These 9 T cell receptor beta chains came from one sample sequenced in a study of blood T cell repertoires in COVID-19. Sequencing was performed with immunoSEQ multiplex PCR; in TCRdb, only in-frame clones are kept and a portion is missing. The table records about 160,000 clones, 90% to 95% of them present only once. The sequenced material came from peripheral blood. Receptor source: a woman aged 45 to 65 with acute or convalescent COVID-19.

The count of this clone is one. The chain is built from TRBV11-2 and TRBJ2-3; perhaps TRBD2 as D (6 bases). Trimming removed 3 bases from V and 6 bases from J, with 16 bases in between. CDR1 SGHAT and CDR2 FQNNGV come from the germline V gene. The CDR3 runs 15 residues. CDR3 region: CASSFRDSSRDTQYF. The CDR3 DNA reads TGTGCCAGCAGCTTCCGGGACTCCTCCAGGGATACGCAGTATTTT.

This chain joins TRBV9 and TRBJ2-2, with D possibly matching TRBD2 (6 bases). Germline V gives CDR1 SGDLS, CDR2 YYNGEE. The ends were cut back, 1 base at V and 6 bases at J, with 13 bases in the middle. CDR3 length: 15 residues. The CDR3 reads CASSVLGSNPGELFF. For the CDR3, the DNA is TGTGCCAGCAGCGTACTCGGGAGTAACCCCGGGGAGCTGTTTTTT.

This clone was seen a handful of times. J is TRBJ2-7 and V is TRBV3-1 (or the pseudogene TRBV3-2); maybe TRBD1 (5 bases). CDR3 length: 13 amino acids. Trimming stripped 4 bases from V and 3 bases from J, with 10 bases between. CDR1 and CDR2 from the germline V gene are LGHDT and YNNKEL (reference sequence). The CDR3 sequence is CASSPYTGYEQYF. CDR3 bases: TGTGCCAGCAGCCCATACACAGGCTACGAGCAGTACTTC.

This clone was seen once. The chain combines TRBV30 with TRBJ2-2, with D perhaps TRBD1 (5 bases). This CDR3 comprises 12 residues. Per the germline V gene, CDR1 is GTSNPN and CDR2 is SVGIG (reference sequence). Trimming cost V 8 bases and J 6 bases, with 13 bases left between them. The CDR3 loop reads CAGAKGSGELFF. Written as DNA, the CDR3 is TGTGCCGGGGCAAAGGGGTCCGGGGAGCTGTTTTTT.

The chain uses TRBV11-2 and TRBJ2-3; D is possibly TRBD1 (5 bases). This CDR3 comprises 17 residues. V dropped 2 bases and J dropped 2 bases, with 17 bases sitting between them. Germline V CDR1 and CDR2: SGHAT, FQNNGV. The CDR3 loop is CASSLNPRAAHTDTQYF. The CDR3 DNA reads TGTGCCAGCAGCTTAAATCCCAGGGCAGCACACACAGATACGCAGTATTTT.

This chain joins TRBV10-3 and TRBJ2-7, with 10 bases identical to TRBD2. The length of the CDR3 is 14 residues. Germline V gives CDR1 ENHRY, CDR2 SYGVKD. The CDR3 DNA is TGTGCTACATCGGTGGAGCGGGGGGGCCCCGAGCAGTACTTC. Its translation is CATSVERGGPEQYF.

The rearrangement joins TRBV24-1 to TRBJ1-5; possibly TRBD1 for D (5 bases). V was shortened by 5 bases and J by 0 bases, with 10 bases between the two germline ends. The CDR3 length is 15 residues. Per the germline V gene, CDR1 is KGHDR and CDR2 is SFDVKD. The CDR3 sequence: CATSAGHLSNQPQHF. CDR3 in DNA: TGTGCCACCAGTGCCGGACACCTTAGCAATCAGCCCCAGCATTTT.

The chain carries TRBV18 and TRBJ2-1; TRBD2 matches 14 bases. The CDR3 length is 20 residues. V was pared by 1 base and J by 1 base, with 9 bases of the junction left unmatched. Germline V gives CDR1 KGHSH, CDR2 LQKENI. CDR3 DNA sequence: TGTGCCAGCTCACCACTCATCGGACTAGCGGGGGGCCTTTCCTACAATGAGCAGTTCTTC. Protein product: CASSPLIGLAGGLSYNEQFF.

In nucleotides, the CDR3 is TGCGCCAGCAGCTTGCAGGGGGCGGGGAATTCACCCCTCCACTTT. Its translation: CASSLQGAGNSPLHF. This chain links TRBV5-1 with TRBJ1-6, with 8 bases that match TRBD1. The CDR3 is 15 residues long. Germline V gene lookup returns CDR1 SGHRS and CDR2 YFSETQ. Losses at the gene ends were 1 base for V and 7 bases for J; bases not matched to a gene: 4.